The 10 T cell receptor beta chains below come from one sample, sequenced in a study of T cells after yellow fever vaccination. TCRdb reprocessed the 5' RACE reads via MiXCR and lists one record per CDR3 protein. The repertoire consists of about 340,000 distinct CDR3 sequences, with approximately 4.2% occurring once and the leading ten covering roughly a quarter. Specimen: PBMCs, collected 5 days after the yellow fever booster vaccination. The receptors here all came from a young man who received the YFV17D yellow fever vaccine.

The table lists this clonotype with many counts. This rearrangement joins TRBV20-1 to TRBJ1-5; 11 positions agree with TRBD1. The CDR3 contains 13 residues. Germline lookup yields CDR1 DFQATT and CDR2 SNEGSKA (reference sequence). After removal of 5 bases from V and 7 bases from J, the junction contained 4 bases not matched to a gene. CDR3 residues: CSAYGTGGQPQHF. CDR3 in DNA: TGCAGTGCTTACGGGACAGGGGGGCAGCCCCAGCATTTT.

This clonotype was found many times. The V call is TRBV2, the J call TRBJ1-1, with 7 bases identical to TRBD1. Germline loops: CDR1 SNHLY, CDR2 FYNNEI. CDR3 length: 14 amino acids. Trimming removed 9 bases from V and 2 bases from J; junction bases left unmatched: 9. The chain's CDR3 is CASMTRTGNTEAFF. The CDR3 nucleotides are TGTGCCAGTATGACCCGGACAGGAAACACTGAAGCTTTCTTT.

In its sample, this clonotype was seen a few times. The CDR3 protein is CATKKSSGGQETQYF. For the CDR3, the DNA is TGTGCCACCAAGAAATCTAGCGGGGGACAAGAGACCCAGTACTTC. The J gene is TRBJ2-5, the V gene TRBV28, with 10 bases that match TRBD2. The V and J ends lost 10 bases and 2 bases, in that order; junction bases with no gene match: 10. CDR1 and CDR2 from the germline V gene are MDHEN and SYDVKM. This CDR3 comprises 15 residues.

The rearrangement joins TRBV18 to TRBJ1-2; no clear D gene. This CDR3 spans 15 amino acids. CDR1 is KGHSH and CDR2 is LQKENI in the germline V gene. Trimming left V 3 bases short and J 5 bases short, with 16 bases between. The CDR3 protein is CASSPLLRGSYGYTF. CDR3 bases: TGTGCCAGCTCACCCTTATTGCGCGGGAGTTATGGCTACACCTTC.

This clonotype was counted at least ten times. The chain combines TRBV4-1 with TRBJ2-5; D is uncertain. Germline V CDR1 and CDR2: MGHRA, YSYEKL. Trimming removed 2 bases from V and 12 bases from J, with 13 bases in between. CDR3 length: 12 amino acids. CDR3 sequence (DNA): TGCGCCAGCAGCCAAACTCCCAGTGATAAGTACTTC. Its translation is CASSQTPSDKYF.

This clonotype came up a few times. The J gene is TRBJ2-5, the V gene TRBV6-5; D is uncertain. V was clipped by 0 bases and J by 4 bases, with 9 bases between them. Germline CDR1 and CDR2: MNHEY and SVGAGI. The length of the CDR3 is 14 residues. DNA of the CDR3: TGTGCCAGCAGTTACTCTCATGGGTCAGAGACCCAGTACTTC. Translation: CASSYSHGSETQYF.

The J gene is TRBJ2-1, the V gene TRBV11-2, with 12 positions matching TRBD2. The CDR3 length is 15 residues. Trimming removed 1 base from V and 10 bases from J; junction bases left unmatched: 5. Germline V lookup: CDR1 SGHAT, CDR2 FQNNGV. The CDR3 here is CASSLGTSGVREQFF. The CDR3 DNA follows: TGTGCCAGCAGCTTAGGGACTAGCGGGGTTCGGGAGCAGTTCTTC. Drawing the rest from reference TRBV11-2 and TRBJ2-1, the complete variable domain is EAGVAQSPRYKIIEKRQSVAFWCNPISGHATLYWYQQILGQGPKLLIQFQNNGVVDDSQLPKDRFSAERLKGVDSTLKIQPAKLEDSAVYLCASSLGTSGVREQFFGPGTRLTVL.

This clonotype was detected many times. The V gene is TRBV24-1, the J gene TRBJ2-3; TRBD1 agrees at 7 bases. V shed 1 base, J shed 4 bases, and the junction held 7 bases outside the gene matches. Per the germline V gene, CDR1 is KGHDR and CDR2 is SFDVKD. The CDR3 totals 16 residues. The CDR3 nucleotides are TGTGCCACCAGTGATTTTAAAACAGGGGACCCAGATACGCAGTATTTT. It translates to CATSDFKTGDPDTQYF.

A few counts support this clonotype. The chain links TRBV7-9 to TRBJ1-2; D is unresolved. The CDR3 contains 13 residues. V was clipped by 5 bases and J by 3 bases, with 10 bases between them. Looked up from germline, CDR1 is SEHNR and CDR2 is FQNEAQ (reference sequence). This chain's CDR3 is CASSGVPYYGYTF. CDR3 DNA sequence: TGTGCCAGCAGCGGCGTCCCTTACTATGGCTACACCTTC.

The chain is built from TRBV7-8 and TRBJ1-6; no firm D call. Germline V lookup: CDR1 SGHVS, CDR2 FQNEAQ. Trimming took 5 bases from V and 5 from J, leaving 22 bases between them. The CDR3 has 18 residues. In DNA, the CDR3 is TGTGCCAGCAGCCCTTGGGAGCGCCCATACCCAAATAATTCACCCCTCCACTTT. This sequence encodes CASSPWERPYPNNSPLHF.